This TCR beta chain was sequenced in a study of T cell responses to AZD1222 COVID-19 vaccine. V shed 9 bases, J shed 8 bases, and the junction held 5 bases outside the gene matches. CDR3 length equals 13 residues. Clones were sequenced by immunoSEQ multiplex PCR, and TCRdb holds only the in-frame ones, with some missing. The sample records about 100,000 clones, about 90% being singletons. Both about-4-week and about-12-week second-dose recipients were combined. With regard to this clone: Its antigen is currently unknown.

Study-level points and caveats: Elevations in Spike-specific TCR breadth and depth followed administration of two AZD1222 doses. Clonal diversity may have been underestimated, and the donors were mostly white British, with more females than males. All repertoire sampling was performed exclusively after the peak T cell response.

The chain combines TRBV12-3 or TRBV12-4 with TRBJ2-1; 12 positions agree with TRBD1. The receptor was derived from an adult who received the AZD1222 COVID-19 vaccine. Sequenced material: peripheral blood, taken 28 days after the second AZD1222 dose. The CDR3 spells CARVRDRGHEQFF. DNA of the CDR3: TGTGCCAGGGTCCGGGACAGGGGGCATGAGCAGTTCTTC.